Each of the 10 T cell receptor beta chains below was sequenced from the same sample in a study of OX40 agonist ivuxolimab in advanced cancers. Generated by immunoSEQ multiplex PCR, the TCRdb table keeps only in-frame clones and is missing some. This sample has about 53,000 clones, with less than 90% found just once. The material sequenced was CD4+ or CD8+ T cells sorted from blood, taken in a trial of the OX40 agonist ivuxolimab. The receptors derive from an adult with an advanced solid tumor such as melanoma, head and neck, liver or kidney cancer.

V and J are TRBV30 and TRBJ1-1; 9 bases fit TRBD1. V lost 0 bases, J lost 4 bases, and 3 bases stayed unmatched. CDR3 length: 14 residues. Germline CDR1 and CDR2: GTSNPN and SVGIG (reference sequence). The DNA of the CDR3 is TGTGCCTGGAGTGTAGGACAGGGGACCACTGAAGCTTTCTTT. This translates into CAWSVGQGTTEAFF.

V usage is TRBV19 and J usage is TRBJ2-3; D is unclear. The CDR3 totals 12 residues. Germline-derived CDR1 and CDR2 are LNHDA and SQIVND (reference sequence). The V gene lost 0 bases and the J gene lost 3 bases, with 1 base spanning the gap. The CDR3 nucleotides are TGTGCCAGTAGTATAGATACAGATACGCAGTATTTT. It encodes CASSIDTDTQYF.

Of note for this clone: The same CDR3 is also encoded by other DNA sequences in this sample. The gene calls are TRBV19 and TRBJ2-3; D is undetermined. Germline lookup yields CDR1 LNHDA and CDR2 SQIVND (reference sequence). The CDR3 runs 13 residues. Trimming shortened V by 3 bases and J by 1 base, and 5 bases separated the two germline ends. The CDR3 DNA follows: TGTGCCAGTAGTATGTCCGGCACAGATACGCAGTATTTT. Translation: CASSMSGTDTQYF. The full variable domain, in which reference TRBV19 and TRBJ2-3 provide the parts outside the CDR3, is DGGITQSPKYLFRKEGQNVTLSCEQNLNHDAMYWYRQDPGQGLRLIYYSQIVNDFQKGDIAEGYSVSREKKESFPLTVTSAQKNPTAFYLCASSMSGTDTQYFGPGTRLTVL.

The CDR3 coding sequence is TGTGCCAGCAGCCAACGGGACTTTGGCAACTCTGAAGCTTTCTTT. As protein: CASSQRDFGNSEAFF. The J gene is TRBJ1-1, the V gene TRBV14, with D possibly being TRBD1 (5 bases). V gave up 2 bases and J gave up 6 bases, with 16 bases separating them. CDR1 and CDR2 from the germline V gene are SGHDN and FVKESK. The CDR3 covers 15 residues.

V usage is TRBV18 and J usage is TRBJ1-1; perhaps TRBD1 as D (6 bases). From germline, CDR1 is KGHSH and CDR2 LQKENI. The CDR3 sequence is 12 residues long. V gave up 6 bases and J gave up 7 bases, with 12 bases separating them. The CDR3 protein is CASSTGYDEAFF. In DNA, the CDR3 is TGTGCCAGCTCCACAGGGTACGATGAAGCTTTCTTT.

The chain combines TRBV6-1 with TRBJ2-5; 7 bases line up with TRBD2. The CDR3 runs to 14 residues. After removal of 8 bases from V and 4 bases from J, the junction contained 10 bases not matched to a gene. Germline V lookup: CDR1 MNHNS, CDR2 SASEGT. CDR3 coding DNA: TGTGCCAGCGATAGGGCGGGAGAGCGAGAGACCCAGTACTTC. Translation: CASDRAGERETQYF.

Here the CDR3 reads CASSPVQGFEQYF. For the CDR3, the DNA is TGTGCCAGCTCACCTGTACAGGGCTTCGAGCAGTACTTC. J is TRBJ2-5 and V is TRBV18, with D possibly TRBD1 on 6 matching bases. The assigned J gene may be wrong: the sequence end matches TRBJ2-7 better. The germline CDR1 and CDR2 sequences are KGHSH and LQKENI. The length of the CDR3 is 13 residues.

The CDR3 here is CASSKRGLGTDTQYF. CDR3 bases: TGTGCCAGTAGTAAGCGGGGTCTCGGCACAGATACGCAGTATTTT. The rearrangement joins TRBV19 to TRBJ2-3, with 7 bases fitting TRBD2. CDR1 is LNHDA, CDR2 SQIVND, per germline (reference sequence). This CDR3 region has 15 residues. The V segment lost 4 bases and the J segment 1 base; nucleotides outside the gene matches: 5.

J is TRBJ2-7 and V is TRBV7-8, with TRBD1 identical over 8 bases. Trimming cost V 3 bases and J 1 base; bases outside gene matches: 8. The CDR3 runs to 16 residues. From germline, CDR1 is SGHVS and CDR2 FQNEAQ. The CDR3 nucleotides are TGTGCCAGCAGCTTTCAACCGGGACAGGTTTCCTACGAGCAGTACTTC. Translation: CASSFQPGQVSYEQYF.

The rearrangement joins TRBV28 to TRBJ2-3; 8 bases are shared with TRBD1. Germline lookup yields CDR1 MDHEN and CDR2 SYDVKM. The CDR3 consists of 16 residues. The V segment lost 5 bases and the J segment 5 bases; nucleotides outside the gene matches: 12. CDR3 bases: TGTGCCAGCAGTGATACCGGGACAGGTGGGGGAGATACGCAGTATTTT. The encoded protein is CASSDTGTGGGDTQYF.